Each of the 16 T cell receptor beta chains below was sequenced from the same sample in a study of vaccination effects on CD4 cells after COVID-19. Clones were read by immunoSEQ multiplex PCR, and TCRdb kept only the in-frame ones, dropping some. The sample has around 37,000 clones, over 60% seen once. Viral peptide pools were used in the ViraFEST assay to expand antigen-specific CD4+ T cells, and sequencing came afterward. Between days 10 and 11 of culture, CD4+ T cells were separated out. A PCR test confirmed that the person had SARS-CoV-2 infection between March and December 2020. These receptors have no identified antigens. The source was CD4+ T cells from PBMCs cultured with a peptide pool, collected before COVID-19 vaccination. These TCRs come from a human donor who had a prior SARS-CoV-2 infection.

In this sample, this clone turned up a few times. CDR3 in DNA: TGTGCCAGCAGCCAAGTCCACCTAGCGGGAGGCGAGCAGTACTTC. Protein sequence: CASSQVHLAGGEQYF. The V and J genes are TRBV3-1 (or the pseudogene TRBV3-2) and TRBJ2-7; 11 bases map to TRBD2. After removal of 1 base from V and 6 bases from J, the junction contained 5 bases not matched to a gene. CDR3 size: 15 residues. Germline lookup yields CDR1 LGHDT and CDR2 YNNKEL (reference sequence).

The CDR3 DNA reads TGTGCCAGCAGCCAAAATCGGGACTCCCGAGAGCAGTTCTTC. As protein: CASSQNRDSREQFF. The V gene is TRBV3-1 (or the pseudogene TRBV3-2), the J gene TRBJ2-1; perhaps TRBD2 as D (6 bases). V was pared by 2 bases and J by 10 bases, with 15 bases between. The CDR3 runs 14 residues. Germline-derived CDR1 and CDR2 are LGHDT and YNNKEL (reference sequence).

V and J are TRBV19 and TRBJ1-2; 12 positions match TRBD1. Germline values: CDR1 LNHDA, CDR2 SQIVND (reference sequence). The junction had 8 bases not matched to a gene; V was cut back by 9 bases and J by 6 bases. This CDR3 contains 14 residues. Here the CDR3 reads CASRDRGRVHGYTF. Written as DNA, the CDR3 is TGTGCCAGCCGGGACAGGGGGCGCGTCCATGGCTACACCTTC.

The chain couples TRBV6-1 to TRBJ1-5; TRBD1 matches at 7 bases. V shed 2 bases and J 7 bases; nucleotides not matched to a gene: 14. This CDR3 is built from 17 residues. CDR1 is MNHNS, CDR2 SASEGT, per germline. In nucleotides, the CDR3 is TGTGCCAGCAGTGAACAGGGGGACTGGTTTATTGGGCAGCCCCAGCATTTT. It specifies CASSEQGDWFIGQPQHF.

The rearrangement uses TRBV30 and TRBJ1-1; 8 bases line up with TRBD1. Germline CDR1 GTSNPN, CDR2 SVGIG (reference sequence). This CDR3 has 11 amino acids. Trimming took 4 bases from V and 12 from J; bases not matched to a gene: 7. The CDR3 region has the DNA TGTGCCTGGAATGGACAGGGTTTGACTTTCTTT. Translating gives CAWNGQGLTFF.

The rearrangement links TRBV23-1 to TRBJ1-5, with 8 bases identical to TRBD1. TRBV23-1 is sorted into the ORF group, with uncertain function. Trimming at V came to 2 bases and at J to 4 bases, leaving 10 bases not matched to a gene. This CDR3 region has 17 residues. The CDR3 nucleotides read TGCGCCAGCAGTCAAAAATCGGACAGGGAGGGGAATCAGCCCCAGCATTTT. Translating it yields CASSQKSDREGNQPQHF.

This clone occurred a few times. The rearrangement links TRBV6-1 to TRBJ2-2; tentatively, D is TRBD2 (7 bases). Germline CDR1 and CDR2: MNHNS and SASEGT. The CDR3 sequence is 16 residues long. V lost 2 bases, J lost 4 bases, and 14 bases lay in between. The CDR3 here is CASSEYGGGGTGELFF. CDR3 nucleotides: TGTGCCAGCAGTGAATATGGGGGAGGGGGCACCGGGGAGCTGTTTTTT.

This clone was found a few times. V is TRBV2 and J is TRBJ2-5, with D maybe TRBD2 (6 bases). CDR3 length equals 13 residues. The germline V gene has CDR1 SNHLY and CDR2 FYNNEI. V lost 3 bases, J lost 2 bases, and 7 bases lay in between. CDR3 amino acids: CASSDLAQETQYF. CDR3 nucleotides: TGTGCCAGCAGTGACCTAGCGCAAGAGACCCAGTACTTC.

This clone was observed a handful of times. The V gene is TRBV4-2, the J gene TRBJ1-6; the D gene is possibly TRBD1 (5 bases). The CDR3 extends over 16 amino acids. Germline CDR1 reads LGHNA; CDR2 reads YNFKEQ. Trimming cost V 6 bases and J 0 bases, with 12 bases left between them. CDR3 sequence (DNA): TGTGCCAGCAGTCACTCAGGGAGCTCCTATAATTCACCCCTCCACTTT. Translation gives CASSHSGSSYNSPLHF.

The V and J genes are TRBV7-2 and TRBJ1-1, with a weak D call TRBD1 (5 bases). Per the germline V gene, CDR1 is SGHTA and CDR2 is FQGNSA. There are 12 residues in the CDR3. The V gene lost 5 bases and the J gene lost 11 bases, with 15 bases spanning the gap. The CDR3 sequence: CASSPRDPWAFF. The CDR3 DNA reads as TGTGCCAGCAGCCCCCGGGACCCATGGGCTTTCTTT.

V usage is TRBV2 and J usage is TRBJ2-1; D is unclear. Between the trimmed V and J ends, which lost 2 bases and 9 bases, there was a span of 14 bases. The CDR3 extends over 14 amino acids. The germline V gene encodes CDR1 SNHLY and CDR2 FYNNEI. CDR3 bases: TGTGCCAGCAGTGAAATCGGTCTTATGGGTGAGCAGTTCTTC. Translation: CASSEIGLMGEQFF.

The chain combines TRBV19 with TRBJ2-5; 10 nucleotides line up with TRBD1. The germline CDR1 and CDR2 sequences are LNHDA and SQIVND (reference sequence). This CDR3 is built from 15 residues. V gave up 3 bases and J gave up 3 bases; unmatched junction bases: 4. CDR3: CASSIDGTGEETQYF. The CDR3 region has the DNA TGTGCCAGTAGTATTGACGGGACAGGGGAAGAGACCCAGTACTTC.

CDR3 amino acids: CAWSVKWVLRASYNEQFF. The CDR3 DNA follows: TGTGCCTGGAGTGTAAAGTGGGTGCTGCGGGCCTCCTACAATGAGCAGTTCTTC. The rearrangement joins TRBV30 to TRBJ2-1; perhaps TRBD2 as D (5 bases). The V end lost 0 bases, the J end lost 0 bases, and 18 bases lay between the germline ends. This CDR3 region has 18 residues. Germline loops: CDR1 GTSNPN, CDR2 SVGIG (reference sequence).

This clone was counted a few times. This rearrangement joins TRBV7-6 to TRBJ2-7; no definite D call. The CDR3 covers 14 residues. Trimming left V 5 bases short and J 5 bases short, with 16 bases between. Germline CDR1 is SGHVS and CDR2 is FNYEAQ. The chain's CDR3 is CASSDTNSFHEQYF. As DNA, the CDR3 is TGTGCCAGCAGCGACACAAACTCTTTCCACGAGCAGTACTTC.

V and J are TRBV10-3 and TRBJ1-5; D gene uncertain. Trimming took 1 base from V and 4 from J, leaving 11 bases between them. CDR3 size: 15 residues. CDR1 and CDR2 from the germline V gene are ENHRY and SYGVKD. The CDR3 nucleotides read TGTGCCATCAGTGAGTTCGGCGGAGGGAATCAGCCCCAGCATTTT. Translating it yields CAISEFGGGNQPQHF.

The rearrangement links TRBV18 to TRBJ1-6, with D uncertain. V was pared by 5 bases and J by 5 bases, with 13 bases between. The length of the CDR3 is 15 residues. Germline V gives CDR1 KGHSH, CDR2 LQKENI. Written as DNA, the CDR3 is TGTGCCAGCTCATTATTGGGAGGTGATAATTCACCCCTCCACTTT. Residues: CASSLLGGDNSPLHF. Filled out from reference TRBV18 and TRBJ1-6, the complete variable domain reads NAGVMQNPRHLVRRRGQEARLRCSPMKGHSHVYWYRQLPEEGLKFMVYLQKENIIDESGMPKERFSAEFPKEGPSILRIQQVVRGDSAAYFCASSLLGGDNSPLHFGNGTRLTVT.